The clone carrying this T cell receptor (beta chain) occurred a few times. Its antigen remains unidentified. This CDR3 spans 12 amino acids. V shed 6 bases and J shed 3 bases, with 3 bases lying between them. The sample comes from a study of T-cell reconstitution after alpha-beta-depleted transplantation in children. This sample's TCRbeta library carried unique molecular identifier barcodes. TCRdb reanalysed the PCR reads using MiXCR and keeps one entry per CDR3 protein. The data hold 300,000 to 400,000 distinct CDR3 sequences, with roughly 21% observed a single time. Study-level points and caveats: At the one-year point after transplant, T-cell counts and TCRbeta diversity were found to come mostly from T cells that had been newly produced.

Material: PBMCs, mostly from graft donor cells, obtained 180 days after TCRalphabeta/CD19-depleted stem cell transplant. This receptor was obtained from a male patient under 18 who had a stem cell transplant for acute lymphoblastic leukemia, so the T cells may come from the graft donor. The chain carries TRBV12-3 or TRBV12-4 and TRBJ2-6; D unresolved. The CDR3 sequence: CASRDGANVLTF. The CDR3 DNA reads TGTGCCAGCAGGGATGGGGCCAACGTCCTGACTTTC.